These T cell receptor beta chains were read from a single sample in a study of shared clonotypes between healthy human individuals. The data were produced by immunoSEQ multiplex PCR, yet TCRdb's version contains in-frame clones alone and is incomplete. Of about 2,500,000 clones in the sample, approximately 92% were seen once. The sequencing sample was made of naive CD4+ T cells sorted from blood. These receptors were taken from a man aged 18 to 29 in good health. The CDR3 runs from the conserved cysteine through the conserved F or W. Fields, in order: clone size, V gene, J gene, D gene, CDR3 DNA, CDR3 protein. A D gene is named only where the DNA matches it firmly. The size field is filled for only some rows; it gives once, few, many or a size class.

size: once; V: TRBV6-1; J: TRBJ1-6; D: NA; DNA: TGTGCCAGCAGTGAAGCGGGGCGGAATTCACCCCTCCACTTT; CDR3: CASSEAGRNSPLHF
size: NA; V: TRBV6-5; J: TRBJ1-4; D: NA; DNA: TGTGCCAGCAGTTTGACTTTAACTAATGAAAAACTGTTTTTT; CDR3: CASSLTLTNEKLFF
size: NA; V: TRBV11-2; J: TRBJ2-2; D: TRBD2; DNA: TGTGCCAGCAGCTTTTACCCCGGACTAGCGGATACCACCGGGGAGCTGTTTTTT; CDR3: CASSFYPGLADTTGELFF
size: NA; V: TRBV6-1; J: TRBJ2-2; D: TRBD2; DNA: TGTGCCAGCAGTGAAGCCTCGGCGGGGGCCGGGGAGCTGTTTTTT; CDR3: CASSEASAGAGELFF
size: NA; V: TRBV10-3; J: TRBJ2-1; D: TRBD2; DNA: TGTGCCATCAGTGAAGCTAGCGGGTCGTACAATGAGCAGTTCTTC; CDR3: CAISEASGSYNEQFF
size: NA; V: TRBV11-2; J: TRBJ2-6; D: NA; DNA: TGTGCCAGCAGCTTAGATGGAGAGTACCAGGCCAACGTCCTGACTTTC; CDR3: CASSLDGEYQANVLTF
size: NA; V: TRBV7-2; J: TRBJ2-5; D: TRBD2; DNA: TGTGCCAGCAGCCCCGCCGCGCGGGAGCTGGGGACCCAGTACTTC; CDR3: CASSPAARELGTQYF
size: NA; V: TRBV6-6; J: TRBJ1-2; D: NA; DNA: TGTGCCAGCAGCCCTAGGGGGGCGGACTATGGCTACACCTTC; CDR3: CASSPRGADYGYTF
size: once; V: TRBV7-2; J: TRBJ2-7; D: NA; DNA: TGTGCCAGCAGCTTAAAGGGGCAAGGCGAGCAGTACTTC; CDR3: CASSLKGQGEQYF
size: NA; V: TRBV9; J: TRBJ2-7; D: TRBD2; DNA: TGTGCCAGCAGCGCCGGACTAGCGGACTTCTACGAGCAGTACTTC; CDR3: CASSAGLADFYEQYF
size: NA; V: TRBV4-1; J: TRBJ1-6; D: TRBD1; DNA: TGCGCCAGCAAGGAGGGGGCCACCTATAATTCACCCCTCCACTTT; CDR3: CASKEGATYNSPLHF
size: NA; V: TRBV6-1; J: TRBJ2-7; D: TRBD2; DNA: TGTGCCAGCAGTGGGACTAGCGGGCTAACAGGGGAGCAGTACTTC; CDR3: CASSGTSGLTGEQYF
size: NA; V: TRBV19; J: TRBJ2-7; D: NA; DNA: TGTGCCAGTAGTGGGAACTACTACGAGCAGTACTTC; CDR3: CASSGNYYEQYF
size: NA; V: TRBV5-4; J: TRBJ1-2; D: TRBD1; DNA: TGTGCCAGCAGTAAACAGGGGTTGGGCTACACCTTC; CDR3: CASSKQGLGYTF
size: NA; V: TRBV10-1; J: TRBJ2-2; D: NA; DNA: TGCGCCAGCAGGGCAGGAGGAGGAAGCGGGGAGCTGTTTTTT; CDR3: CASRAGGGSGELFF
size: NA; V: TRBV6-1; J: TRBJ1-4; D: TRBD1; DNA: TGTGCCAGCGGTTTAAGGGACAGTCCCGAAAAACTGTTTTTT; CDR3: CASGLRDSPEKLFF
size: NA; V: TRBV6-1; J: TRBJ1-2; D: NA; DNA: TGTGCCAGCAGGCCCCTATTGTTCGATGGCTACACCTTC; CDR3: CASRPLLFDGYTF
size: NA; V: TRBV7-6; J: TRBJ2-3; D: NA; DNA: TGTGCCAGCAGTCCGGCAGGGAGTAGTACAGATACGCAGTATTTT; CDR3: CASSPAGSSTDTQYF
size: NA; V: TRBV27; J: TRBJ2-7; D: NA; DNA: TGTGCCAATTACGAGCAGTACTTC; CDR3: CANYEQYF
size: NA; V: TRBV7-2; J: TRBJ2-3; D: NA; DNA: TGTGCCAGCAGCCCCGCTTACACAGATACGCAGTATTTT; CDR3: CASSPAYTDTQYF
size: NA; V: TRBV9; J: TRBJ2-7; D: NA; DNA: TGTGCCAGCAGCTCCAGTTGGGGTGAGCAGTACTTC; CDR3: CASSSSWGEQYF
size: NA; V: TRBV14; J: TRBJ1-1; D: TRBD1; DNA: TGTGCCAGCAGCAAACAGGGGATCGTAGCTTTCTTT; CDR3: CASSKQGIVAFF
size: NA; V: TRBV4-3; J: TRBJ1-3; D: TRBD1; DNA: TGCGCCAGCAGCCAAGAGGGGACAGGGGGTGGAAACACCATATATTTT; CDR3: CASSQEGTGGGNTIYF
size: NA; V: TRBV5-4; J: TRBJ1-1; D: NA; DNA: TGTGCCAGCAGCTTGGAGGGACTTAAGAACACTGAAGCTTTCTTT; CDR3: CASSLEGLKNTEAFF
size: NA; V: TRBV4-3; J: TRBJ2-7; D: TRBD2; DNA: TGCGCCAGCAGCCAAGAGCTCACTAGCGGGAAAAACGAGCAGTACTTC; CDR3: CASSQELTSGKNEQYF
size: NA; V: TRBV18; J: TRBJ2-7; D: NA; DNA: TGTGCCAGCTCACGCGGGGTGGGATACGAGGTGAACGAGCAGTACTTC; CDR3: CASSRGVGYEVNEQYF
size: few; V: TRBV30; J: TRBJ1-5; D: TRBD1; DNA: TGTGCCTGGGGCGGACAGGGCTATAGCAATCAGCCCCAGCATTTT; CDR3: CAWGGQGYSNQPQHF
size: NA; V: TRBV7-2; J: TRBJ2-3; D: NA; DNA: TGTGCCAGCAGCAACCAGCAAGGCGGCACAGATACGCAGTATTTT; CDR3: CASSNQQGGTDTQYF
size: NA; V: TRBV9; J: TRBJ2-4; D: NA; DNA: TGTGCCAGCAGCGGCGGAGGGGAGGCCAAAAACATTCAGTACTTC; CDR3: CASSGGGEAKNIQYF
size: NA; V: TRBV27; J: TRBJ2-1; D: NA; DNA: TGTGCCAGCAGTTTCACCCGATCCGGGACAACATCCCAGTTCTTC; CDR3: CASSFTRSGTTSQFF
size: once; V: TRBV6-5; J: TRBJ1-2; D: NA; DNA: TGTGTCACCAGCCGAGGGGACTATGGCTACACCTTC; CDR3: CVTSRGDYGYTF
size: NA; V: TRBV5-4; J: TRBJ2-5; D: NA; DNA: TGTGCCAGCAGCTTGATTGGACAAGAGACCCAGTACTTC; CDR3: CASSLIGQETQYF
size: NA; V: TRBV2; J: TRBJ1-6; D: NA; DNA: TGTGCCAGCACCGAGGGAGATCCCTATAATTCACCCCTCCACTTT; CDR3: CASTEGDPYNSPLHF
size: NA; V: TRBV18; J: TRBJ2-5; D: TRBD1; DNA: TGTGCCAGCTCACCCCCCGCGACAGGGGTCTATGGGGAGACCCAGTACTTC; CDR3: CASSPPATGVYGETQYF
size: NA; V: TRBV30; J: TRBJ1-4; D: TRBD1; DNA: TGTGCCACCATGGGACAGGCCCTGAATGAAAAACTGTTTTTT; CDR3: CATMGQALNEKLFF
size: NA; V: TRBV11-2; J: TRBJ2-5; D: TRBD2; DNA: TGTGCCAGCAGCTTGAGCGGGGGAGAGACCCAGTACTTC; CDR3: CASSLSGGETQYF
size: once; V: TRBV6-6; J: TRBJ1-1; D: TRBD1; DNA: TGTGCCAGCACCCCCGGGACAGGGGCTAACACTGAAGCTTTCTTT; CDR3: CASTPGTGANTEAFF